The T cell receptor (beta chain) under discussion was sequenced for a study of T cell responses to AZD1222 COVID-19 vaccine. This clone was recorded once. Generated by immunoSEQ multiplex PCR, the TCRdb table keeps only in-frame clones and is missing some. The sample carries about 88,000 clones, approximately 90% recorded once. CDR1 is MNHNS and CDR2 is SASEGT in the germline V gene. Trimming removed 2 bases at V and 6 bases at J, with 16 bases between. CDR3 length equals 15 residues. The sequences come from peripheral blood, collected 28 days after the second AZD1222 dose. The sequence was obtained from an adult who received the AZD1222 COVID-19 vaccine. The V call is TRBV6-1, the J call TRBJ1-2; D is possibly TRBD1 (5 bases). In nucleotides, the CDR3 is TGTGCCAGCAGTGAAAGGGGTATAGGGGTGCATGGCTACACCTTC. Its translation: CASSERGIGVHGYTF.